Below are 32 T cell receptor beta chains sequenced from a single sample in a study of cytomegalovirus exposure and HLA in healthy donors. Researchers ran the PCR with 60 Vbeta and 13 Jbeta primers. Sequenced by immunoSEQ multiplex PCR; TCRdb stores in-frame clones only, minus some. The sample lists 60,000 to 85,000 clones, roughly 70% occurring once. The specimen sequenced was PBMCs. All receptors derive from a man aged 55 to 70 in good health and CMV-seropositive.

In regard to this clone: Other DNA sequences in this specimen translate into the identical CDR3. The CDR3: CASSPTSGVETQYF. Here the CDR3 DNA reads TGCGCCAGCAGCCCTACTAGCGGAGTAGAGACCCAGTACTTC. V is TRBV5-1 and J is TRBJ2-5; 8 bases are a match to TRBD2. Germline values: CDR1 SGHRS, CDR2 YFSETQ. The CDR3 totals 14 residues. V was pared by 4 bases and J by 4 bases, with 6 bases of the junction left unmatched.

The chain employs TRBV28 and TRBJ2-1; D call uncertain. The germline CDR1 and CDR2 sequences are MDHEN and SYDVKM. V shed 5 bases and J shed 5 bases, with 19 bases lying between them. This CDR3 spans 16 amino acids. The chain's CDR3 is CASSPSGGQFDNEQFF. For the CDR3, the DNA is TGTGCCAGCAGTCCCTCGGGTGGCCAATTCGACAATGAGCAGTTCTTC.

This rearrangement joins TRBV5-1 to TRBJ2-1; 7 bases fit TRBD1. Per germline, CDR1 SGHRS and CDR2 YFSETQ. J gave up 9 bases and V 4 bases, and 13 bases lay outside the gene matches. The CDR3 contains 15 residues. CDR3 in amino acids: CASSPTGTRMSEQFF. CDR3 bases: TGCGCCAGCAGCCCGACAGGGACCCGCATGAGTGAGCAGTTCTTC.

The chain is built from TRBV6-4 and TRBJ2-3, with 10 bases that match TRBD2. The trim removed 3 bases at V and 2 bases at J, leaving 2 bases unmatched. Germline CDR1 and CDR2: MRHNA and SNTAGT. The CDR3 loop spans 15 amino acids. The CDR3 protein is CASSESGGATDTQYF. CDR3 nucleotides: TGTGCCAGCAGTGAAAGCGGGGGGGCCACAGATACGCAGTATTTT.

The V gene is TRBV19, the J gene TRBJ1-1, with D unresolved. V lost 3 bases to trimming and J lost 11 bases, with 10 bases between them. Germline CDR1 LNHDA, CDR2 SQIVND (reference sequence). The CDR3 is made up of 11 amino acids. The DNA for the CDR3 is TGTGCCAGTAGTATCTCGATGGAGGCTTTCTTT. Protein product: CASSISMEAFF.

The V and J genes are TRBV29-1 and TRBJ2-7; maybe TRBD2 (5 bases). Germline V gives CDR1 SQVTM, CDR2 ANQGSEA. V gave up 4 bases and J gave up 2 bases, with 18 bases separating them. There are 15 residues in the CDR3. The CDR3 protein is CSVGSVRGLTYEQYF. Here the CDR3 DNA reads TGCAGCGTTGGATCTGTACGAGGGTTAACCTACGAGCAGTACTTC.

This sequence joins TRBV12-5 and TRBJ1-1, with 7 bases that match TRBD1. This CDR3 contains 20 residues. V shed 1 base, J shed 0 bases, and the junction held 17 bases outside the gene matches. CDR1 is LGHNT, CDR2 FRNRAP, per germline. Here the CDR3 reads CASGLAGTTGLEGMNTEAFF. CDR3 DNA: TGTGCTAGTGGTTTGGCCGGAACGACAGGGCTGGAGGGCATGAACACTGAAGCTTTCTTT.

The CDR3 region is CASRPIDLGAYEQYF. Written as DNA, the CDR3 is TGTGCCAGCAGACCAATAGACTTAGGGGCTTACGAGCAGTACTTC. The J gene is TRBJ2-7, the V gene TRBV7-2; a possible D gene is TRBD1 (5 bases). Trimming pared 6 bases from V and 4 bases from J, leaving 19 bases between. Germline V gene lookup returns CDR1 SGHTA and CDR2 FQGNSA. The CDR3 totals 15 residues.

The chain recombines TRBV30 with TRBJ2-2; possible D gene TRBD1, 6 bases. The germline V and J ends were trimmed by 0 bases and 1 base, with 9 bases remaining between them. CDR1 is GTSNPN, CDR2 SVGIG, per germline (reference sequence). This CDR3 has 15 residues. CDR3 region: CAWSVGGGNTGELFF. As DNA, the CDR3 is TGTGCCTGGAGTGTTGGGGGCGGGAACACCGGGGAGCTGTTTTTT.

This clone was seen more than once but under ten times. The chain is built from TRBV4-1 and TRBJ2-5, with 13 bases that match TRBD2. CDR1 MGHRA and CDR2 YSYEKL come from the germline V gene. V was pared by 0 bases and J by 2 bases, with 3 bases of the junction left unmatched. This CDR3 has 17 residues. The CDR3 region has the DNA TGCGCCAGCAGCCAAGAGGGACTAGCGGGGTGGCAAGAGACCCAGTACTTC. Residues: CASSQEGLAGWQETQYF.

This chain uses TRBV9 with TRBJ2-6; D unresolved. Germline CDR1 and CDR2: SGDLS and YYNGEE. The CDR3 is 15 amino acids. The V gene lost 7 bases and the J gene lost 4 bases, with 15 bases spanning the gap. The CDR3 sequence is CASSHGPGGANVLTF. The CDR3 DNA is TGTGCCAGCTCACATGGTCCCGGGGGGGCCAACGTCCTGACTTTC.

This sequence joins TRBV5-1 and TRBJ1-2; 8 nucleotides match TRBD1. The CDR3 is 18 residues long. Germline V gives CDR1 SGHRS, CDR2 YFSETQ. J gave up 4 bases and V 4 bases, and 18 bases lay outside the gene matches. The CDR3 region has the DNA TGCGCCAGCAGCCCAAATCGGCCGGGACAGGCGACCCCCTATGGCTACACCTTC. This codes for CASSPNRPGQATPYGYTF.

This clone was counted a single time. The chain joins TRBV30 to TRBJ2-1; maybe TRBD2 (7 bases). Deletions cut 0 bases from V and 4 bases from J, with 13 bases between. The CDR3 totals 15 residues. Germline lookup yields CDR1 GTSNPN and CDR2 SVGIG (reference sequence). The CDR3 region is CAWSVWGRGYNEQFF. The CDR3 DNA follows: TGTGCCTGGAGTGTATGGGGGCGGGGGTACAATGAGCAGTTCTTC.

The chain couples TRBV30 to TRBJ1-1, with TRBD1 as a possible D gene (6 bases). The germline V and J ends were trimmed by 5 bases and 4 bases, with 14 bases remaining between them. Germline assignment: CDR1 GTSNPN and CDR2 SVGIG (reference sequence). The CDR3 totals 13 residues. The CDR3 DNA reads TGTGCCTGGGGCGACGGGACAAGCACTGAAGCTTTCTTT. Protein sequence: CAWGDGTSTEAFF.

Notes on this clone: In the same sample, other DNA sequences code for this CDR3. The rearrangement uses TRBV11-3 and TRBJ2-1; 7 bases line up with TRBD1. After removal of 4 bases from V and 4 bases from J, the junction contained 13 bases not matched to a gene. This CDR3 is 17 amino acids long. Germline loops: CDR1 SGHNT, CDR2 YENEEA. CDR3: CASSSLSPGGEYNEQFF. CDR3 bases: TGTGCCAGCAGCTCCCTATCTCCAGGGGGAGAGTACAATGAGCAGTTCTTC.

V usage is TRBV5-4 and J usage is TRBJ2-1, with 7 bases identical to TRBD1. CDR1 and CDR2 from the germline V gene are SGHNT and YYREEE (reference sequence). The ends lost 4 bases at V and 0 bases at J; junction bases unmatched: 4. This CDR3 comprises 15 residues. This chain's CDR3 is CASSRTGVSYNEQFF. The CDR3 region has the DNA TGTGCCAGCAGCAGAACAGGGGTCTCCTACAATGAGCAGTTCTTC. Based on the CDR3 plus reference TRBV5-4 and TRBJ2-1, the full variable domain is ETGVTQSPTHLIKTRGQQVTLRCSSQSGHNTVSWYQQALGQGPQFIFQYYREEENGRGNFPPRFSGLQFPNYSSELNVNALELDDSALYLCASSRTGVSYNEQFFGPGTRLTVL.

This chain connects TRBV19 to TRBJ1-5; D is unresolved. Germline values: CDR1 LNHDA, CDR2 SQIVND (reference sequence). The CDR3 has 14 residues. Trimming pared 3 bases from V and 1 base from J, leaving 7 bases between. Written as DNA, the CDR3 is TGTGCCAGTAGTATGTACGGGAGCAATCAGCCCCAGCATTTT. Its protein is CASSMYGSNQPQHF.

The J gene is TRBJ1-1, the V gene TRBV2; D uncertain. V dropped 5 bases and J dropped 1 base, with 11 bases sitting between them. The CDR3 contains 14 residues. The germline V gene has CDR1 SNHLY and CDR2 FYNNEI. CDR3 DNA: TGTGCCAGCAGTCGGTCCGAGGGGAACACTGAAGCTTTCTTT. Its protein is CASSRSEGNTEAFF.

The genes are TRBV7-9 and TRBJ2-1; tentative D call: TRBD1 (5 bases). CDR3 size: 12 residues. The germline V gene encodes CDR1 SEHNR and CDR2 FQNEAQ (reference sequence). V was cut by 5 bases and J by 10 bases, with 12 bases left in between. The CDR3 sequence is CASSTQKGEQFF. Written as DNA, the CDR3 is TGTGCCAGCAGCACCCAGAAGGGGGAGCAGTTCTTC.

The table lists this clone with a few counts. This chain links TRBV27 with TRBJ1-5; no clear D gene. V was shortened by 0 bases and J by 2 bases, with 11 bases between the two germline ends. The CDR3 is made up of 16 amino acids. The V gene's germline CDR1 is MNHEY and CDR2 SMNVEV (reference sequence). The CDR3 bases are TGTGCCAGCAGTTTATCACCCAGCGGGCGCAATCAGCCCCAGCATTTT. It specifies CASSLSPSGRNQPQHF.

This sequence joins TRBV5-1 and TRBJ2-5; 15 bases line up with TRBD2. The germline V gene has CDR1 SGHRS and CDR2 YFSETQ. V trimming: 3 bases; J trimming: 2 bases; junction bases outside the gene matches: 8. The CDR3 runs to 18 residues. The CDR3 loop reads CASSYQGLAGGSQETQYF. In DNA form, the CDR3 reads TGCGCCAGCAGCTATCAGGGACTAGCGGGAGGAAGTCAAGAGACCCAGTACTTC.

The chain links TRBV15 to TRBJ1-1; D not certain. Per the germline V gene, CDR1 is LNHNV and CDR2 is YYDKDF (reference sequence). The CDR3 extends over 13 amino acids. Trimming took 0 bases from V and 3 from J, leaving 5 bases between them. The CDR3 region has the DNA TGTGCCACCAGCAGAGAGAGTTACACTGAAGCTTTCTTT. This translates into CATSRESYTEAFF.

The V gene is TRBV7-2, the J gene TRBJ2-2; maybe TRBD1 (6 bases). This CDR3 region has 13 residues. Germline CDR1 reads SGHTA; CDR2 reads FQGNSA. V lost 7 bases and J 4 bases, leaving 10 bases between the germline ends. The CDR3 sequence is CASIGQPTGELFF. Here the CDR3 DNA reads TGTGCCAGCATCGGACAGCCCACCGGGGAGCTGTTTTTT.

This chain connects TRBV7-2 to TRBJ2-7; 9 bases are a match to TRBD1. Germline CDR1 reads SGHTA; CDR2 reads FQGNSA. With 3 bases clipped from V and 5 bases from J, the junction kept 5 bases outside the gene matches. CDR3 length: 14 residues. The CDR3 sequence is CASSFDRGWHEQYF. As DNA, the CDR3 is TGTGCCAGCAGCTTCGACAGGGGGTGGCACGAGCAGTACTTC.

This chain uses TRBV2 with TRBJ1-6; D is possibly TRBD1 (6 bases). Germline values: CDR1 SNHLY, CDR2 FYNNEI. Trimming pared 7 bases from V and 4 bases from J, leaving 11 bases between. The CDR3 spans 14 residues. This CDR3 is CASTRQAYNSPLHF. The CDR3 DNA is TGTGCCAGCACCCGACAGGCGTATAATTCACCCCTCCACTTT.

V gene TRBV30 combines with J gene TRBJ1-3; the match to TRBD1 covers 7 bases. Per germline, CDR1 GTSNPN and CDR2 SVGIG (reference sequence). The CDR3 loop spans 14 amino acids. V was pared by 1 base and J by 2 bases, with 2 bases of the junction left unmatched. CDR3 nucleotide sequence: TGTGCCTGGAGTGACACAGGGGCTGGAAACACCATATATTTT. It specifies CAWSDTGAGNTIYF.

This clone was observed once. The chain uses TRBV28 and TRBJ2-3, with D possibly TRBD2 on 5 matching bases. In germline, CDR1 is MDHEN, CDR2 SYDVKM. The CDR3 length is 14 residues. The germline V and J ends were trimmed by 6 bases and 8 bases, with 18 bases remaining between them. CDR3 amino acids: CASSPGPSGGTQYF. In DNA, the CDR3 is TGTGCCAGCAGCCCAGGCCCTAGTGGAGGTACGCAGTATTTT.

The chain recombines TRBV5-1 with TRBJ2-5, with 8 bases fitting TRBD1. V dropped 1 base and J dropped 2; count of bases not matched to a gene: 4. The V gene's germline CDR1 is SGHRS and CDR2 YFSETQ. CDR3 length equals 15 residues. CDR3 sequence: CASSLQGQGQETQYF. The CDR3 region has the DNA TGCGCCAGCAGCTTGCAAGGACAGGGACAAGAGACCCAGTACTTC.

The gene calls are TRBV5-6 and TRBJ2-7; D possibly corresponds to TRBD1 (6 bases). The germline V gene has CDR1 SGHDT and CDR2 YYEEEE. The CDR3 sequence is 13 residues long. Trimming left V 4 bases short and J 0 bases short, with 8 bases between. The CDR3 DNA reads TGTGCCAGCAGCCGGGACACCTCCTACGAGCAGTACTTC. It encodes CASSRDTSYEQYF.

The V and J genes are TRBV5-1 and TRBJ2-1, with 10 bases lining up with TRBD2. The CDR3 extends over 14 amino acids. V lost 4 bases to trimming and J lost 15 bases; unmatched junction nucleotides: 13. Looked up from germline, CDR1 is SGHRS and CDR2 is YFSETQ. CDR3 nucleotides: TGCGCCAGCAGCCCGGGGGGAACGGGACTAGCGCTGTTCTTC. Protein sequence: CASSPGGTGLALFF.

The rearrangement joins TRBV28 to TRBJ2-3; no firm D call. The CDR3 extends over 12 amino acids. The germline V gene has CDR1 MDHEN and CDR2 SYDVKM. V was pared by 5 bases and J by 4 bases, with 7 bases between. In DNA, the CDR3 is TGTGCCAGCAGTGTAACAGCAGATACGCAGTATTTT. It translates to CASSVTADTQYF.

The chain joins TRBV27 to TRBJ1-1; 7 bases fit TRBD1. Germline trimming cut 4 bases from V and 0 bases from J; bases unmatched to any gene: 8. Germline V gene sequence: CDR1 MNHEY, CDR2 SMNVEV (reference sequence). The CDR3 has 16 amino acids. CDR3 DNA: TGTGCCAGCAGTTCCAACAGGGGCGTGATGAACACTGAAGCTTTCTTT. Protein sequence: CASSSNRGVMNTEAFF.